This T cell receptor (beta chain) was retrieved from a study of technical replicates of blood from a few donors. CDR1 and CDR2 (germline): LNHNV, YYDKDF (reference sequence). V shed 5 bases and J 3 bases; nucleotides not matched to a gene: 6. The CDR3 covers 15 residues. Sequenced by immunoSEQ multiplex PCR; TCRdb stores in-frame clones only, minus some. This sample yields 70,000 to 80,000 clones, of which roughly 90% are seen a single time; around 0.42% belongs to the top ten. This sequence joins TRBV15 and TRBJ2-7, with TRBD1 matching over 11 bases. Sample: T cells isolated from PBMCs. The source is a human donor in good health. The CDR3 nucleotides read TGTGCCACCAGCGTAGGGGGGACAGGGGGCTACGAGCAGTACTTC. Its protein product is CATSVGGTGGYEQYF.